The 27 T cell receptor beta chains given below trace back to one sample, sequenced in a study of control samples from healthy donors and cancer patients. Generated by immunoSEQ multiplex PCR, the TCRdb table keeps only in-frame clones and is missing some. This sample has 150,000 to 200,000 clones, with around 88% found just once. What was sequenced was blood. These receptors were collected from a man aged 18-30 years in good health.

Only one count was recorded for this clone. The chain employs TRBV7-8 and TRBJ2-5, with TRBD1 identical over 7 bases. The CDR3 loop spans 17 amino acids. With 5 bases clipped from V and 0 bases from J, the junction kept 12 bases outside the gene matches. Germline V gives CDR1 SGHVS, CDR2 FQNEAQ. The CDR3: CASSLREQGPYQETQYF. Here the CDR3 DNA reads TGTGCCAGCAGCCTTAGAGAACAGGGGCCGTACCAAGAGACCCAGTACTTC.

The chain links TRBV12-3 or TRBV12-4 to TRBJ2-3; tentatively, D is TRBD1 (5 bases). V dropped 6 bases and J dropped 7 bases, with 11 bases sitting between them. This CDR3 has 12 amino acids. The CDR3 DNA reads TGTGCCAGCAGCCTCAGGGATAATACGCAGTATTTT. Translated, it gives CASSLRDNTQYF.

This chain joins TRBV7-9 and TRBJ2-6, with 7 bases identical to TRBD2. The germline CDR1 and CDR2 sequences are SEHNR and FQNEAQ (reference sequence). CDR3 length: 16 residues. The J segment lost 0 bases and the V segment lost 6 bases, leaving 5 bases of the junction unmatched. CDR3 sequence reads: CASRLRGDSGANVLTF. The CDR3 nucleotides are TGTGCCAGCAGGCTCCGGGGGGACTCTGGGGCCAACGTCCTGACTTTC.

The CDR3 here is CASSFTSGGAGEQFF. Written as DNA, the CDR3 is TGTGCCAGCAGTTTCACTAGCGGGGGGGCCGGTGAGCAGTTCTTC. The chain couples TRBV27 to TRBJ2-1, with 13 bases that match TRBD2. V dropped 3 bases and J dropped 9; count of bases not matched to a gene: 5. CDR1 is MNHEY and CDR2 is SMNVEV in the germline V gene (reference sequence). The CDR3 length is 15 residues.

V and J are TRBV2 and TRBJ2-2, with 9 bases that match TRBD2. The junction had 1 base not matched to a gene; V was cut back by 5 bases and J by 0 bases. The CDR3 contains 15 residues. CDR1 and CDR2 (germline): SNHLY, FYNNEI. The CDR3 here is CASSIAGANTGELFF. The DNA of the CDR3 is TGTGCCAGCAGTATAGCGGGGGCGAACACCGGGGAGCTGTTTTTT. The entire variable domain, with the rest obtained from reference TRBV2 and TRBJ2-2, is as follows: EPEVTQTPSHQVTQMGQEVILRCVPISNHLYFYWYRQILGQKVEFLVSFYNNEISEKSEIFDDQFSVERPDGSNFTLKIRSTKLEDSAMYFCASSIAGANTGELFFGEGSRLTVL.

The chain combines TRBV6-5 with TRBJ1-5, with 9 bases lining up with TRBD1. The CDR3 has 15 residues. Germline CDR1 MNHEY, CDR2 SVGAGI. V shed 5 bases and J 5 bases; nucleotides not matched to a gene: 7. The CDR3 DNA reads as TGTGCCAGCAGTCGCGACAGGGGGGACCATCAGCCCCAGCATTTT. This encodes CASSRDRGDHQPQHF.

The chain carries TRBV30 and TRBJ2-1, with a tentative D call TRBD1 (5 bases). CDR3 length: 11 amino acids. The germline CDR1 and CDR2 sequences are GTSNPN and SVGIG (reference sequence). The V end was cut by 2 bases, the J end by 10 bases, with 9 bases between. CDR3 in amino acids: CAWSIRQEQFF. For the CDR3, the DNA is TGTGCCTGGAGTATCCGACAGGAGCAGTTCTTC.

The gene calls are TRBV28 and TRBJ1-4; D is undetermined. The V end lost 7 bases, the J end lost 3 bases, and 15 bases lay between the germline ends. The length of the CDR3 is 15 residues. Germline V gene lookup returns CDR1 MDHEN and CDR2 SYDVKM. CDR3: CASTRAPAANEKLFF. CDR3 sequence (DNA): TGTGCCAGCACCCGGGCCCCGGCGGCTAATGAAAAACTGTTTTTT.

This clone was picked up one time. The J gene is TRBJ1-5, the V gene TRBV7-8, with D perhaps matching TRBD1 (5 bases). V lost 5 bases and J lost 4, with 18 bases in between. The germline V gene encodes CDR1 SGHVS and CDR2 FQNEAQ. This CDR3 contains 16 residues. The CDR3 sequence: CASSPIVGGGNQPQHF. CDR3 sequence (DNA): TGTGCCAGCAGCCCCATAGTTGGGGGAGGGAATCAGCCCCAGCATTTT.

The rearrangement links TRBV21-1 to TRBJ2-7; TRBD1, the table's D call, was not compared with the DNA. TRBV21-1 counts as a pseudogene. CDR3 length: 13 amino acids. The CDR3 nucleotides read TGTGCCAGCAGGGGACAGGGGCCCCACGAGCAGTACTTC. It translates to CASRGQGPHEQYF.

CDR3 in DNA: TGTGCCAGCAGCTTAACGTGGCTAGCCGGGGAGACCCAGTACTTC. Residues: CASSLTWLAGETQYF. The V and J genes are TRBV7-3 and TRBJ2-5, with D possibly being TRBD2 (5 bases). Looked up from germline, CDR1 is SGHTA and CDR2 is FQGTGA. V gave up 0 bases and J gave up 5 bases, with 13 bases separating them. This CDR3 is built from 15 residues.

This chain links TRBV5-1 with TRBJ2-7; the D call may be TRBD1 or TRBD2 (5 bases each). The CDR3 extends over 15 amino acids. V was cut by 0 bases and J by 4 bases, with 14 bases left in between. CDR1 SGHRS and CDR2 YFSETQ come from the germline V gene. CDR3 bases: TGCGCCAGCAGCTTGGTCGGGGACCTACCGTACGAGCAGTACTTC. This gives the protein CASSLVGDLPYEQYF.

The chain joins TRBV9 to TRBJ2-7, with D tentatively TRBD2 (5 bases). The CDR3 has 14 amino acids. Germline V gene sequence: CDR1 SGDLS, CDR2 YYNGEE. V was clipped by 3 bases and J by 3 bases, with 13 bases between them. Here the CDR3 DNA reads TGTGCCAGCAGCGCCGTGGAGGTCAGCTACGAGCAGTACTTC. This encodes CASSAVEVSYEQYF.

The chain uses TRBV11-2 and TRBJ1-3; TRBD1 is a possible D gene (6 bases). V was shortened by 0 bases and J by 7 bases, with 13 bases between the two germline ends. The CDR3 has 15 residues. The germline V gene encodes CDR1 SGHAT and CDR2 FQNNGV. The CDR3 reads CASSLDRQAWNTIYF. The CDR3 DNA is TGTGCCAGCAGCTTAGACAGACAGGCTTGGAACACCATATATTTT. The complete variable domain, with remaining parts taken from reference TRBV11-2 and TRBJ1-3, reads EAGVAQSPRYKIIEKRQSVAFWCNPISGHATLYWYQQILGQGPKLLIQFQNNGVVDDSQLPKDRFSAERLKGVDSTLKIQPAKLEDSAVYLCASSLDRQAWNTIYFGEGSWLTVV.

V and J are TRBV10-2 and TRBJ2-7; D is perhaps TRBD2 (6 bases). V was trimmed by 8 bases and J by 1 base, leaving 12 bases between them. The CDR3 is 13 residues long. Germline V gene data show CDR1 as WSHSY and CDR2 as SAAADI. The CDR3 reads CASSGRESYEQYF. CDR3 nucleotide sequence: TGCGCCAGCTCTGGGCGGGAATCCTACGAGCAGTACTTC.

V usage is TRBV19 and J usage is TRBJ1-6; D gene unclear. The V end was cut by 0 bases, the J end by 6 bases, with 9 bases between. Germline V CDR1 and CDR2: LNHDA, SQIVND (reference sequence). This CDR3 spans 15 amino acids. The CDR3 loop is CASSIDAVINSPLHF. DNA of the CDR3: TGTGCCAGTAGTATAGATGCGGTAATTAATTCACCCCTCCACTTT.

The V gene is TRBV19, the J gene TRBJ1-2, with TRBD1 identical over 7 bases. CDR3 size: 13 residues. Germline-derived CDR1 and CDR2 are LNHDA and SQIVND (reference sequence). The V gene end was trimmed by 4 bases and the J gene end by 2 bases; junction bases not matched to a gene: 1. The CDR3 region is CASSTGQNYGYTF. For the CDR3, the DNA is TGTGCCAGTAGTACGGGACAGAACTATGGCTACACCTTC.

CDR3 amino acids: CASSSLTRAYEQYF. CDR3 sequence (DNA): TGTGCCAGCAGTTCACTAACCCGAGCCTACGAGCAGTACTTC. The J gene is TRBJ2-7, the V gene TRBV27; the D is unclear. Looked up from germline, CDR1 is MNHEY and CDR2 is SMNVEV (reference sequence). The CDR3 consists of 14 residues. Trimming took off 4 bases at V and 2 bases at J, with 12 bases between the two ends.

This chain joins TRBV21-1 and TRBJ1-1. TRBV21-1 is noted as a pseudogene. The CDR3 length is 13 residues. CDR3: CASSKVGGTEAFF. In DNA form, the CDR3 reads TGTGCCAGCAGCAAAGTGGGGGGCACTGAAGCTTTCTTT.

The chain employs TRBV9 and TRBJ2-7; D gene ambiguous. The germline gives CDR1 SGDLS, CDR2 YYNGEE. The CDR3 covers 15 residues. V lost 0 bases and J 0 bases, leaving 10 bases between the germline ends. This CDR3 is CASSVGQDYSYEQYF. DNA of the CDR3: TGTGCCAGCAGCGTAGGGCAGGATTACTCCTACGAGCAGTACTTC. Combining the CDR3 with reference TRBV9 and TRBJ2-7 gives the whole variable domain DSGVTQTPKHLITATGQRVTLRCSPRSGDLSVYWYQQSLDQGLQFLIQYYNGEERAKGNILERFSAQQFPDLHSELNLSSLELGDSALYFCASSVGQDYSYEQYFGPGTRLTVT.

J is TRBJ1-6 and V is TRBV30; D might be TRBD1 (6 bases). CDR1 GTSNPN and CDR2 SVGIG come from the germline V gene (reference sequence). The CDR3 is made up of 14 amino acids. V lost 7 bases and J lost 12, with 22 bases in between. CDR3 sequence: CAYQIRGTNEPLHF. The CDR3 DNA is TGTGCCTATCAAATAAGGGGGACCAACGAACCCCTCCACTTT.

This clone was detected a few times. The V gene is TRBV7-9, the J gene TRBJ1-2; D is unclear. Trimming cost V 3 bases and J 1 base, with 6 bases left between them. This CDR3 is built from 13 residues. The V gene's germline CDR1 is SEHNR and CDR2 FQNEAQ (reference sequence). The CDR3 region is CASSLADNYGYTF. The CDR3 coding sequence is TGTGCCAGCAGCTTGGCAGATAACTATGGCTACACCTTC.

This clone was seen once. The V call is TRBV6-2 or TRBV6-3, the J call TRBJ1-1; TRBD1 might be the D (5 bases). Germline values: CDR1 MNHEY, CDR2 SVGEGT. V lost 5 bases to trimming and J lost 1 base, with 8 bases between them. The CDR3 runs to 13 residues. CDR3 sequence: CASSTDRNTEAFF. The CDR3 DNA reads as TGTGCCAGCAGTACCGACAGGAACACTGAAGCTTTCTTT.

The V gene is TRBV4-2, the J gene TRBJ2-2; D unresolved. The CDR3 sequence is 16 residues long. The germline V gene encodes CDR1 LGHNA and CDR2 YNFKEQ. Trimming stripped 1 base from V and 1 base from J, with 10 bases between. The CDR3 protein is CASSQVNSENTGELFF. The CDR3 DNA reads TGTGCCAGCAGCCAAGTGAACAGCGAGAACACCGGGGAGCTGTTTTTT.

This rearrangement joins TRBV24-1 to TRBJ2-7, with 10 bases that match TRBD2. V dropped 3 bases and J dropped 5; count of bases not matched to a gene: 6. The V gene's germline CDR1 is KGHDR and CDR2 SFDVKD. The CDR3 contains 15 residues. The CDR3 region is CATSDALAGVDEQYF. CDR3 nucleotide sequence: TGTGCCACCAGTGATGCTCTAGCGGGGGTAGACGAGCAGTACTTC.

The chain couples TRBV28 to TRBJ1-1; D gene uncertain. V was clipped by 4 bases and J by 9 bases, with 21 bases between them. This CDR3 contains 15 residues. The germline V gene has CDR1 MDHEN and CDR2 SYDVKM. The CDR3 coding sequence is TGTGCCAGCAGTTCGATTGGTAGTTCTCTGGGGAAAGCTTTCTTT. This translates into CASSSIGSSLGKAFF.

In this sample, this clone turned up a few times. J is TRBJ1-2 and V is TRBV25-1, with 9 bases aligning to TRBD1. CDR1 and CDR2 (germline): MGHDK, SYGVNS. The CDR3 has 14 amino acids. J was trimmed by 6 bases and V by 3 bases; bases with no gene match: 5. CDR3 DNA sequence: TGTGCCAGCAGTGAGGCTGGACAGGGGCATGGCTACACCTTC. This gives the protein CASSEAGQGHGYTF.